This T cell receptor beta chain was observed in a study of PD-L1 blockade in urothelial cancer. Study-wide background: About 85% of the roughly 30 patients comprised males who had bladder-origin urothelial cancer.

Time point in this sample: peripheral blood 6 weeks after treatment start. Between 1 and 8 samples per patient were obtained, pretreatment and on-treatment. Clones were read by immunoSEQ multiplex PCR, and TCRdb kept only the in-frame ones, dropping some. The top ten hold under 12% of the sample, which has about 36,000 clones, more than 80% seen once. This material consisted of PBMCs, taken around atezolizumab (anti-PD-L1) treatment. The sequence derives from a middle-aged man with urothelial cancer.

CDR3 amino acids: CASSLGEAAGNTIYF. As DNA, the CDR3 is TGTGCCAGCAGCCTAGGGGAGGCGGCTGGAAACACCATATATTTT. The chain is built from TRBV5-8 and TRBJ1-3, with a weak D call TRBD1 (5 bases). Trimming pared 4 bases from V and 2 bases from J, leaving 13 bases between. Germline CDR1 and CDR2: SGHTS and YDEGEE. CDR3 length: 15 residues.